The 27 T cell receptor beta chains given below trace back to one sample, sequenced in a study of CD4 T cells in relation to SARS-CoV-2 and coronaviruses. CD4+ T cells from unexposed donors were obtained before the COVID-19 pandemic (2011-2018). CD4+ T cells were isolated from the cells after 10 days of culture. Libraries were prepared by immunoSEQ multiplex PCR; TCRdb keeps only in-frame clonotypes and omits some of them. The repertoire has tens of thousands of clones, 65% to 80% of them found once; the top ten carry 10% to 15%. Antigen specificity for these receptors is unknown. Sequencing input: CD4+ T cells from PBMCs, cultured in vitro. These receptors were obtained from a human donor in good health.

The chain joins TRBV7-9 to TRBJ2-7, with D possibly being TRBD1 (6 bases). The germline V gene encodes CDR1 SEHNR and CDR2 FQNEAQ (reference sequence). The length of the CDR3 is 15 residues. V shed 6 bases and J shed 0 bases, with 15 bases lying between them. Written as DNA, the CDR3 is TGTGCCAGCAGTCCCAGGGGCTCTAGCTCCTACGAGCAGTACTTC. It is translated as CASSPRGSSSYEQYF.

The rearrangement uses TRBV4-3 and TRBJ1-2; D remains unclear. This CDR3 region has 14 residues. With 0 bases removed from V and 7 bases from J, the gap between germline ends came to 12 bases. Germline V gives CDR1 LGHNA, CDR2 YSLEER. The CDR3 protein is CASSQDVGLGGYTF. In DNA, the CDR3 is TGCGCCAGCAGCCAAGATGTAGGCTTGGGTGGCTACACCTTC.

The CDR3 nucleotides are TGTGCCAGCTCACCACCTCATCAAGAGACCCAGTACTTC. Translation: CASSPPHQETQYF. V and J are TRBV18 and TRBJ2-5; D call uncertain. The CDR3 runs to 13 residues. Trimming removed 0 bases from V and 2 bases from J, with 4 bases in between. Germline-derived CDR1 and CDR2 are KGHSH and LQKENI.

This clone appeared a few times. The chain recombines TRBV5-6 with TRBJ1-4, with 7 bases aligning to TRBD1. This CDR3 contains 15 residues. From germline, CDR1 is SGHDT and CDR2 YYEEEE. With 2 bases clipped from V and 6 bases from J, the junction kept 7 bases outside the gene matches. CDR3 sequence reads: CASSFLQTGHEKLFF. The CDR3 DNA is TGTGCCAGCAGCTTCCTCCAGACAGGGCATGAAAAACTGTTTTTT. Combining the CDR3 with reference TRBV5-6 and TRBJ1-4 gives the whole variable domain DAGVTQSPTHLIKTRGQQVTLRCSPKSGHDTVSWYQQALGQGPQFIFQYYEEEERQRGNFPDRFSGHQFPNYSSELNVNALLLGDSALYLCASSFLQTGHEKLFFGSGTQLSVL.

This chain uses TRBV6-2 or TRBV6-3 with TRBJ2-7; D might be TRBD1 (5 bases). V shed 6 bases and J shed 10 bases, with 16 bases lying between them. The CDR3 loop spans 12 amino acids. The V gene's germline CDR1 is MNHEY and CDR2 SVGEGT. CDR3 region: CASSPTEDKQYF. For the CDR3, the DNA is TGTGCCAGCAGCCCAACTGAGGACAAACAGTACTTC.

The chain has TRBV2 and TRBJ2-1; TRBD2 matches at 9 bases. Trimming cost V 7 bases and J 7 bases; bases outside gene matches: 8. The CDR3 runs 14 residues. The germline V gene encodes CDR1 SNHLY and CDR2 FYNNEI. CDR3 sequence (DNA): TGTGCCAGCAAGCTGACTAGCGGAACAAATGAGCAGTTCTTC. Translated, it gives CASKLTSGTNEQFF.

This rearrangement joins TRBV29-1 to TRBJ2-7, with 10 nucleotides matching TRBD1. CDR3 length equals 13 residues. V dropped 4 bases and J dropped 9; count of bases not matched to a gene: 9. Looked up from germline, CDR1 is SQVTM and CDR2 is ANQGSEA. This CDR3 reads CSVVDRGRDGQYF. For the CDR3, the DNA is TGCAGCGTTGTCGACAGGGGGCGCGATGGGCAGTACTTC.

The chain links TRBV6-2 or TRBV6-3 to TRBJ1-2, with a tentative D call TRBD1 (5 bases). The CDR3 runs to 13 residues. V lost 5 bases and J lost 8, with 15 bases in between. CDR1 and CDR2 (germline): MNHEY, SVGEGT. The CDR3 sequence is CASSRARVGGYTF. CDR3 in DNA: TGTGCCAGCAGTCGAGCCAGGGTAGGAGGCTACACCTTC.

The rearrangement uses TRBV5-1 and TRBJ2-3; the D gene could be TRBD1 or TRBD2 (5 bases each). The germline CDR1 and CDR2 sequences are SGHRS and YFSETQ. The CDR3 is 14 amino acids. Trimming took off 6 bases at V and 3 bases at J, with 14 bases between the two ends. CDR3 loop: CASMVQGPTDTQYF. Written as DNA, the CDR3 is TGCGCCAGCATGGTTCAGGGACCGACAGATACGCAGTATTTT.

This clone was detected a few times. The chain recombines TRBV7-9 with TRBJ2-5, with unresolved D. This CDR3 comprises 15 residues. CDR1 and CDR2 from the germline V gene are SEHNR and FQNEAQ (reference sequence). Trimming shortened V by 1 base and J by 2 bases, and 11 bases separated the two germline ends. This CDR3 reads CASSLVEVIQETQYF. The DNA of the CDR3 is TGTGCCAGCAGCTTAGTTGAAGTGATTCAAGAGACCCAGTACTTC.

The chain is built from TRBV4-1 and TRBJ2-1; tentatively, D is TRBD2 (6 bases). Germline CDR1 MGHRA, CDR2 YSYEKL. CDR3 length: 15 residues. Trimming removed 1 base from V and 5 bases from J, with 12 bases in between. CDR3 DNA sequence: TGCGCCAGCAGCCAAGTGGGGCGGGGAAACAATGAGCAGTTCTTC. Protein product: CASSQVGRGNNEQFF.

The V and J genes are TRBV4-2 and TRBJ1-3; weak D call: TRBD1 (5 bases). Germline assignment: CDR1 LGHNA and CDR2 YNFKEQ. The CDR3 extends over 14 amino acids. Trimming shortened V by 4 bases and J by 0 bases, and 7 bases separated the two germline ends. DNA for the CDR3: TGTGCCAGCAGCCCGGACACCTCTGGAAACACCATATATTTT. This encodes CASSPDTSGNTIYF.

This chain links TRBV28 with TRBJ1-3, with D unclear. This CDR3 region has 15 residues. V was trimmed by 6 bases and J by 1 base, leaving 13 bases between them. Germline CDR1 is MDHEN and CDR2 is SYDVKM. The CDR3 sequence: CASRLNWRSGNTIYF. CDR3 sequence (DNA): TGTGCCAGCAGATTGAATTGGCGGTCTGGAAACACCATATATTTT.

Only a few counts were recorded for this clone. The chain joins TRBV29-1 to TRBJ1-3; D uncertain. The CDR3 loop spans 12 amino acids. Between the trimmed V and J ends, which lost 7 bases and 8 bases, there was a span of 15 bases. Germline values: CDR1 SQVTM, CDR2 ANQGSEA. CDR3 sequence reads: CSAVGSSDTIYF. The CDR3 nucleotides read TGCAGCGCGGTGGGGTCCTCGGACACCATATATTTT.

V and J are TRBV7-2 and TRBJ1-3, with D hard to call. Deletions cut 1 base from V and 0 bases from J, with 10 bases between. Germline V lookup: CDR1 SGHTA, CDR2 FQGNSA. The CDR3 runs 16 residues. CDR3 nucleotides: TGTGCCAGCAGCTTAGAGGTGGCCAGCTCTGGAAACACCATATATTTT. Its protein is CASSLEVASSGNTIYF.

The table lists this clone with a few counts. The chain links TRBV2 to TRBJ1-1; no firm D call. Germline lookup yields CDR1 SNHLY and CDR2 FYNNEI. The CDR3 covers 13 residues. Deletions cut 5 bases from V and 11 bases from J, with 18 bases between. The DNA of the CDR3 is TGTGCCAGCAGTCTATCCGGGGTCCCGAGGGCTTTCTTT. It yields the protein CASSLSGVPRAFF.

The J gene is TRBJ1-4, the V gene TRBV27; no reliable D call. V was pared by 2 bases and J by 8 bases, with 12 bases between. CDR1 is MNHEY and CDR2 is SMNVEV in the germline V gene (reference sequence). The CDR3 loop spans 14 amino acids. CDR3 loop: CASSLRNGGEKLFF. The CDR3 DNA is TGTGCCAGCAGTTTAAGGAATGGAGGCGAAAAACTGTTTTTT.

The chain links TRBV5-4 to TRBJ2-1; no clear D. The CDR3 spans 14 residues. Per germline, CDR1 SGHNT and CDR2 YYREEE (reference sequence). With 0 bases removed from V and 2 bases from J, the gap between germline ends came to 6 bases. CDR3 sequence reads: CASSLALPYNEQFF. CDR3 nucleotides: TGTGCCAGCAGCTTGGCACTCCCCTACAATGAGCAGTTCTTC.

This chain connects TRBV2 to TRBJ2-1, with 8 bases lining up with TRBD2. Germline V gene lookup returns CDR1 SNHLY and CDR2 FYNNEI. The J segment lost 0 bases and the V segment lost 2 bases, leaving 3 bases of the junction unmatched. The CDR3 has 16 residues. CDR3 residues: CASSEWAGGSYNEQFF. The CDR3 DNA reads TGTGCCAGCAGTGAATGGGCGGGGGGCTCCTACAATGAGCAGTTCTTC.

CDR3: CASSSQGASITDTQYF. The CDR3 coding sequence is TGTGCCAGCAGCTCGCAGGGCGCTTCCATAACAGATACGCAGTATTTT. The chain uses TRBV13 and TRBJ2-3; D possibly corresponds to TRBD1 (5 bases). Germline V gene sequence: CDR1 PRHDT, CDR2 FYEKMQ (reference sequence). The CDR3 runs to 16 residues. V lost 4 bases to trimming and J lost 3 bases, with 17 bases between them.

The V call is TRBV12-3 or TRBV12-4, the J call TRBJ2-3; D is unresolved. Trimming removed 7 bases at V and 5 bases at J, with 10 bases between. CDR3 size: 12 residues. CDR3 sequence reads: CASTTLLDTQYF. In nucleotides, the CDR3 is TGTGCCAGCACCACACTATTAGATACGCAGTATTTT.

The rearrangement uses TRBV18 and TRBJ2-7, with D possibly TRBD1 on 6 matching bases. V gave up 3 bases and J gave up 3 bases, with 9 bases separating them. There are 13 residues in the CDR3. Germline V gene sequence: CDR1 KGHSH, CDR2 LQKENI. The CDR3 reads CASSPGHFYEQYF. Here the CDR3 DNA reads TGTGCCAGCTCACCGGGACATTTCTACGAGCAGTACTTC.

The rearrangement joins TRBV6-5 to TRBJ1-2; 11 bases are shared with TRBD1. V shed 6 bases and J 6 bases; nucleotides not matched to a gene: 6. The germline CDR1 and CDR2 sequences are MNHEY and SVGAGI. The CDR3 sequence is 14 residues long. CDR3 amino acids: CASRPGQGVDGYTF. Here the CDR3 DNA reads TGTGCCAGCAGACCGGGACAGGGGGTTGATGGCTACACCTTC.

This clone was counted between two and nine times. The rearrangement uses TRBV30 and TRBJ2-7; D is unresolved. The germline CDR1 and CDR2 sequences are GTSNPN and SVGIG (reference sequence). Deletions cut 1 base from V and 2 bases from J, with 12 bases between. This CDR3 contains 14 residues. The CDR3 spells CAWSGMADTYEQYF. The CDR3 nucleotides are TGTGCCTGGAGTGGGATGGCAGATACCTACGAGCAGTACTTC.

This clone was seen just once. The CDR3 bases are TGTGCCAGCAGTATAACGGGTCTCGAGCAGTACTTC. Protein product: CASSITGLEQYF. The chain joins TRBV2 to TRBJ2-7; D is unresolved. Trimming pared 5 bases from V and 6 bases from J, leaving 11 bases between. Germline V lookup: CDR1 SNHLY, CDR2 FYNNEI. The CDR3 has 12 amino acids.

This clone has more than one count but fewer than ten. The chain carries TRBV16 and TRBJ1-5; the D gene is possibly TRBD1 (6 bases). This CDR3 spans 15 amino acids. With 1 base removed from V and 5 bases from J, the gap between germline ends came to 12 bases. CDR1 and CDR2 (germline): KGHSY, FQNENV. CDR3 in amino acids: CASSQLGGTDQPQHF. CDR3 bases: TGTGCCAGCAGCCAATTAGGGGGGACGGATCAGCCCCAGCATTTT.

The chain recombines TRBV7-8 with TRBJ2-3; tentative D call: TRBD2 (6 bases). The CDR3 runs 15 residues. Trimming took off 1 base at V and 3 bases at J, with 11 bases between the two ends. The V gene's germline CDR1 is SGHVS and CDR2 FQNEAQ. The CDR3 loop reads CASSLVGGMTDTQYF. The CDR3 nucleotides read TGTGCCAGCAGCTTAGTGGGCGGGATGACAGATACGCAGTATTTT.